The rows below give T cell receptor beta chains drawn from one sample of a study of OX40 agonist ivuxolimab in advanced cancers. TCRdb's table, derived via immunoSEQ multiplex PCR, lists solely in-frame clones and lacks some. The sample yields roughly 62,000 clones, 80% to 90% seen once. The starting material was CD4+ or CD8+ T cells sorted from blood, obtained in a trial of the OX40 agonist ivuxolimab. These receptors all stem from an adult with an advanced solid tumor such as melanoma, head and neck, liver or kidney cancer. Both conserved end residues are part of each CDR3. The D gene is left open where the match is weak. A row's size may be missing; if present it is once, few, many or a size class.

d_call,v_call,j_call,clone_size,cdr3_nt,cdr3_aa
-,TRBV29-1,TRBJ2-1,-,TGCAGCGTCGCCAGGCAGGGCTTGGGGGGTGAGCAGTTCTTC,CSVARQGLGGEQFF
-,TRBV15,TRBJ1-4,-,TGTGCCACCAGCAGGGTGGTGATTATTAATGAAAAACTGTTTTTT,CATSRVVIINEKLFF
-,TRBV6-1,TRBJ1-4,-,TGTGCCAGCACCCTCTACGGGACACAGGTGGAAAAACTGTTTTTT,CASTLYGTQVEKLFF
-,TRBV19,TRBJ1-3,-,TGTGCCAGTAGTTTCCTTCCTCGGTCTGGAAACACCATATATTTT,CASSFLPRSGNTIYF
-,TRBV5-1,TRBJ1-4,-,TGCGCCAGCAGCTTGGAGGGTGGGATTGACAAACTGTTTTTT,CASSLEGGIDKLFF
-,TRBV29-1,TRBJ2-7,-,TGCAGCGTTGAAGGAGGGGAGAAGCAGTACTTC,CSVEGGEKQYF
-,TRBV5-8,TRBJ2-7,few,TGTGCCAGCAGCTTGGTAGGGACAACCTACGAGCAGTACTTC,CASSLVGTTYEQYF
-,TRBV18,TRBJ2-1,-,TGTGCCAGCTCACCTACGGTCCGCTCCTACAATGAGCAGTTCTTC,CASSPTVRSYNEQFF
TRBD2,TRBV5-4,TRBJ2-2,once,TGTGCCAGCAGCCTGCGCGGGAGGGGAAAAAACACCGGGGAGCTGTTTTTT,CASSLRGRGKNTGELFF
-,TRBV6-5,TRBJ2-7,-,TGTGCCAGCAGTTACTCAGCGCGGGGCTACGAGCAGTACTTC,CASSYSARGYEQYF
-,TRBV5-1,TRBJ2-5,-,TGCGCCAGCAGAGCCGAAGAGACCCAGTACTTC,CASRAEETQYF
TRBD1,TRBV16,TRBJ2-1,-,TGTGCCAGCAGCAAAATTCCGGGACAGGGGGCCAATGAGCAGTTCTTC,CASSKIPGQGANEQFF
TRBD1,TRBV6-6,TRBJ1-4,-,TGTGCCAGCAGTTACGGCAGGGGGCGGCGAAAACTGTTTTTT,CASSYGRGRRKLFF
-,TRBV9,TRBJ2-2,-,TGTGCCAGCAGCGTCCTGGGTGACAGGACCGGGGAGCTGTTTTTT,CASSVLGDRTGELFF
TRBD1,TRBV6-4,TRBJ2-2,-,TGTGCCAGCAGTGTACAGGGGGTGAACACCGGGGAGCTGTTTTTT,CASSVQGVNTGELFF
TRBD1,TRBV7-3,TRBJ1-1,-,TGTGCCAGCAGCTTCCAGGGGGGCATGAACACTGAAGCTTTCTTT,CASSFQGGMNTEAFF
-,TRBV6-6,TRBJ1-1,-,TGTGCCAGCAGGTTCGGGGGGGAGCACACTGAAGCTTTCTTT,CASRFGGEHTEAFF
TRBD1,TRBV2,TRBJ2-3,-,TGTGCCAGCAGCCGACAGGGGACACGCACAGATACGCAGTATTTT,CASSRQGTRTDTQYF
TRBD2,TRBV6-6,TRBJ2-3,once,TGTGCCAGCAGTAACCCGGGACTAGCGGGAAAAGATACGCAGTATTTT,CASSNPGLAGKDTQYF
TRBD1,TRBV20-1,TRBJ1-1,few,TGCAGTGCAACAGGGGAGGGAGCTTTCTTT,CSATGEGAFF
TRBD1,TRBV5-1,TRBJ1-2,-,TGCGCCAGCAGCTTGGGGGACAGGTCCTATGGCTACACCTTC,CASSLGDRSYGYTF
TRBD2,TRBV4-1,TRBJ2-3,-,TGCGCCAGCAGCCTCCATCGGACTAGCGGGAGCCGAAACAAAGATACGCAGTATTTT,CASSLHRTSGSRNKDTQYF
-,TRBV18,TRBJ2-5,-,TGTGCCAGCTCCGTCGGAGAGACCCAGTACTTC,CASSVGETQYF
-,TRBV7-8,TRBJ1-5,-,TGTGCCAGCAGCGGACGGACAGCAAATCAGCCCCAGCATTTT,CASSGRTANQPQHF
-,TRBV5-4,TRBJ2-1,-,TGTGCCAGCAGTTCAGGGTTGAATGAGCAGTTCTTC,CASSSGLNEQFF
TRBD1,TRBV11-2,TRBJ1-2,once,TGTGCCAGCAGCACCAGGACAGGGGAGGTTGGCTACACCTTC,CASSTRTGEVGYTF
TRBD1,TRBV29-1,TRBJ1-6,once,TGCAGCGTCTCCGGGACAGGGAATTCACCCCTCCACTTT,CSVSGTGNSPLHF
-,TRBV7-9,TRBJ2-5,-,TGTGCCAGCAGCTTAAAGGGGCAAAAGACCCAGTACTTC,CASSLKGQKTQYF
-,TRBV5-6,TRBJ1-2,-,TGTGCCAGCAGCACAGGGCAAAACTATGGCTACACCTTC,CASSTGQNYGYTF
-,TRBV10-3,TRBJ2-3,few,TGTGCCATCAGTCAAAGGGCAGATACGCAGTATTTT,CAISQRADTQYF
TRBD1,TRBV5-4,TRBJ1-1,-,TGTGCCAGCACCAAACAGGGGGCGTCTGAAGCTTTCTTT,CASTKQGASEAFF
-,TRBV6-4,TRBJ2-3,-,TGTGCCAGCAGTGACAGGGCGGCTTCCACAGATACGCAGTATTTT,CASSDRAASTDTQYF
-,TRBV23-1,TRBJ2-5,-,TGCGCCAGCAGTCACGAGGGGACCCCGCTCCAAGAGACCCAGTACTTC,CASSHEGTPLQETQYF
-,TRBV18,TRBJ2-7,-,TGTGCCAGCTCACCCGTCTCCGGGACCTATAGCTCCTACGAGCAGTACTTC,CASSPVSGTYSSYEQYF
TRBD1,TRBV23-1,TRBJ2-5,-,TGCGCCAGCAGTCTGGGACACTTACAAAGACAGGGACAGGAGGAGGAGACCCAGTACTTC,CASSLGHLQRQGQEEETQYF
-,TRBV28,TRBJ1-4,-,TGTGCCAGCACCTCTGCCGTGGGAGGGGGAAATGAAAAACTGTTTTTT,CASTSAVGGGNEKLFF
-,TRBV6-6,TRBJ1-5,-,TGTGCCAGCAGCCGAGGGGGTGACCAGCCCCAGCATTTT,CASSRGGDQPQHF
-,TRBV7-8,TRBJ2-3,-,TGTGCCAGCAGCTCCTCGGACTTGAGAACGCAGTATTTT,CASSSSDLRTQYF
-,TRBV2,TRBJ2-7,-,TGTGCCAGCAGATCAGGCTCCTACGAGCAGTACTTC,CASRSGSYEQYF
-,TRBV4-2,TRBJ1-6,-,TGTGCCAGCAGCCTCACGGGGAGGGAGGATAATTCACCCCTCCACTTT,CASSLTGREDNSPLHF
-,TRBV7-9,TRBJ1-1,-,TGTGCCAGCGGGGGGGGGACTCTGAACACTGAAGCTTTCTTT,CASGGGTLNTEAFF
TRBD2,TRBV9,TRBJ2-2,-,TGTGCCAGCAGCGTAGGGCCTAGCGGGAATTTTGGGACCGGGGAGCTGTTTTTT,CASSVGPSGNFGTGELFF
TRBD1,TRBV7-2,TRBJ1-5,-,TGTGCCAGCAGCCCGGACAGGCTTACTCAGCCCCAGCATTTT,CASSPDRLTQPQHF
TRBD2,TRBV7-2,TRBJ2-7,-,TGTGCCAGCAGGGCTACCGGACTAGCGGGAGCGGGCGAGCAGTACTTC,CASRATGLAGAGEQYF
TRBD2,TRBV11-1,TRBJ2-1,-,TGTGCCAGCACACGAACCCCACTAGCGGGAGGGTACAATGAGCAGTTCTTC,CASTRTPLAGGYNEQFF
-,TRBV9,TRBJ2-5,-,TGTGCCAGCAGCGTAGTGGGATCGGAGAGGGAGACCCAGTACTTC,CASSVVGSERETQYF
TRBD1,TRBV6-6,TRBJ1-1,-,TGTGCCGTCGGGACAGGGGACACTGAAGCTTTCTTT,CAVGTGDTEAFF
-,TRBV28,TRBJ2-2,-,TGTGCCAGCAGTTTGGAGGGCGGGGAGCTGTTTTTT,CASSLEGGELFF
-,TRBV29-1,TRBJ2-1,-,TGCAGCGTTGCCGCGGACTCCTACAATGAGCAGTTCTTC,CSVAADSYNEQFF
-,TRBV7-9,TRBJ2-5,-,TGTGCCAGCAGCTTAGTCTCAGGGACCCAGTACTTC,CASSLVSGTQYF
TRBD1,TRBV7-9,TRBJ1-2,few,TGTGCCAGCAGACCGGGACAGGGGGCTTATGGCTACACCTTC,CASRPGQGAYGYTF
-,TRBV27,TRBJ1-5,-,TGTGCCAGCAGTTTTGGAAGGGGCGGGGGTCAGCCCCAGCATTTT,CASSFGRGGGQPQHF
-,TRBV30,TRBJ1-5,-,TGTGCCTGGAGCGTCAACGGGAATCAGCCCCAGCATTTT,CAWSVNGNQPQHF